The 21 T cell receptor beta chains below all came from one sample that was sequenced in a study of cytomegalovirus exposure and HLA in healthy donors. In the PCR, 60 Vbeta and 13 Jbeta primers were used. Method: immunoSEQ multiplex PCR; TCRdb's copy keeps in-frame clones and lacks some. Counted here are roughly 110,000 clones, around 76% occurring once; the ten biggest clones make up about 2.3%. Sequencing was performed on PBMCs. Every receptor here comes from a man between 18 and 35 years old in good health and CMV-seronegative.

The rearrangement uses TRBV5-1 and TRBJ2-7; a weak D match, TRBD2 (6 bases). The CDR3 length is 15 residues. V was clipped by 5 bases and J by 3 bases, with 18 bases between them. CDR1 and CDR2 from the germline V gene are SGHRS and YFSETQ. The CDR3 nucleotides are TGCGCCAGCAGGATCTGGGGGGATGAGCGCTACGAGCAGTACTTC. Translating gives CASRIWGDERYEQYF.

This chain joins TRBV29-1 and TRBJ1-5; the D gene is possibly TRBD1 (5 bases). The V end was cut by 7 bases, the J end by 0 bases, with 19 bases between. Germline CDR1 and CDR2: SQVTM and ANQGSEA. There are 16 residues in the CDR3. DNA of the CDR3: TGCAGCGGCGGGGTCACTGGGGGATATAGCAATCAGCCCCAGCATTTT. Its protein is CSGGVTGGYSNQPQHF.

The V call is TRBV5-1, the J call TRBJ2-5, with D perhaps matching TRBD1 (5 bases). Germline V gives CDR1 SGHRS, CDR2 YFSETQ. V lost 0 bases, J lost 5 bases, and 11 bases lay in between. The length of the CDR3 is 14 residues. CDR3 DNA: TGCGCCAGCAGCTTGGGGCAGGGTTGGGAGACCCAGTACTTC. Encoded protein: CASSLGQGWETQYF.

The J gene is TRBJ1-1, the V gene TRBV11-2; TRBD1 matches 9 bases. The CDR3 has 16 residues. The junction had 3 bases not matched to a gene; V was cut back by 1 base and J by 0 bases. Per the germline V gene, CDR1 is SGHAT and CDR2 is FQNNGV. The CDR3 is CASSLAGQGMNTEAFF. The CDR3 DNA reads TGTGCCAGCAGCTTAGCGGGACAGGGCATGAACACTGAAGCTTTCTTT.

This clone was seen a few times. The V and J genes are TRBV25-1 and TRBJ2-7, with 8 bases identical to TRBD1. Germline lookup yields CDR1 MGHDK and CDR2 SYGVNS. The CDR3 covers 16 residues. V shed 3 bases, J shed 5 bases, and the junction held 12 bases outside the gene matches. In DNA form, the CDR3 reads TGTGCCAGCAGTGATCCCTCAGACAGGGGAAGGAACGAGCAGTACTTC. Translated: CASSDPSDRGRNEQYF.

V is TRBV4-3 and J is TRBJ2-7; maybe TRBD1 (6 bases). In germline, CDR1 is LGHNA, CDR2 YSLEER. The CDR3 extends over 17 amino acids. V lost 4 bases and J 3 bases, leaving 22 bases between the germline ends. The CDR3 bases are TGCGCCAGCAGCCCTAGGGACATACGGAAATTCGACTACGAGCAGTACTTC. It encodes CASSPRDIRKFDYEQYF.

The J gene is TRBJ2-7, the V gene TRBV6-1, with a weak D call TRBD2 (5 bases). V was clipped by 7 bases and J by 4 bases, with 14 bases between them. Per germline, CDR1 MNHNS and CDR2 SASEGT. The CDR3 loop spans 13 amino acids. CDR3 loop: CASTLGRGYEQYF. The CDR3 nucleotides read TGTGCCAGCACCTTAGGCCGGGGATACGAGCAGTACTTC.

This clone has just a few counts. The rearrangement links TRBV10-3 to TRBJ1-2, with D maybe TRBD1 (6 bases). This CDR3 comprises 11 residues. In germline, CDR1 is ENHRY, CDR2 SYGVKD. V was clipped by 6 bases and J by 8 bases, with 10 bases between them. The CDR3 DNA sequence: TGTGCCATCAGGCAGGGGAGCGGCTACACCTTC. The encoded protein is CAIRQGSGYTF.

CDR3: CASGSGYNEQFF. As DNA, the CDR3 is TGTGCCAGCGGTTCGGGTTACAATGAGCAGTTCTTC. The V and J genes are TRBV7-2 and TRBJ2-1; D is undetermined. CDR3 size: 12 residues. The germline V and J ends were trimmed by 8 bases and 4 bases, with 9 bases remaining between them. In germline, CDR1 is SGHTA, CDR2 FQGNSA.

This chain joins TRBV5-8 and TRBJ1-2; D gene unclear. The CDR3 runs 15 residues. V was cut by 0 bases and J by 4 bases, with 13 bases left in between. CDR1 SGHTS and CDR2 YDEGEE come from the germline V gene. CDR3 region: CASSLVAIQTYGYTF. CDR3 coding DNA: TGTGCCAGCAGCTTGGTTGCTATCCAAACCTATGGCTACACCTTC.

In DNA form, the CDR3 reads TGTGCCATCAGTGGAGACAGGGGCACCGGGGAGCTGTTTTTT. Amino acid sequence: CAISGDRGTGELFF. The chain combines TRBV10-3 with TRBJ2-2; 8 positions match TRBD1. Germline CDR1 ENHRY, CDR2 SYGVKD. V lost 4 bases and J lost 4; bases outside the gene matches: 2. The CDR3 has 14 amino acids.

Only one count was recorded for this clone. The V call is TRBV6-5, the J call TRBJ1-4, with a possible D match to TRBD1 (5 bases). Germline V gene sequence: CDR1 MNHEY, CDR2 SVGAGI. V lost 5 bases, J lost 7 bases, and 11 bases lay in between. The CDR3 is made up of 13 amino acids. The CDR3 region has the DNA TGTGCCAGCAGTCAGACAGTTGTTGAAAAACTGTTTTTT. Its protein product is CASSQTVVEKLFF.

This chain connects TRBV5-1 to TRBJ2-3, with 9 bases matching TRBD2. This CDR3 spans 15 amino acids. V lost 4 bases to trimming and J lost 8 bases; unmatched junction nucleotides: 11. Germline-derived CDR1 and CDR2 are SGHRS and YFSETQ. The CDR3 reads CASSGQAGGAGTQYF. The CDR3 DNA reads as TGCGCCAGCAGCGGACAAGCGGGGGGCGCCGGTACGCAGTATTTT.

V and J are TRBV6-5 and TRBJ2-7; the match to TRBD2 covers 8 bases. V dropped 6 bases and J dropped 3; count of bases not matched to a gene: 7. This CDR3 is 14 amino acids long. From germline, CDR1 is MNHEY and CDR2 SVGAGI. CDR3 protein: CASRSQRGYYEQYF. The CDR3 DNA is TGTGCCAGCAGATCCCAGCGGGGGTACTACGAGCAGTACTTC.

The genes are TRBV18 and TRBJ2-4; the match to TRBD2 covers 8 bases. The V gene end was trimmed by 3 bases and the J gene end by 4 bases; junction bases not matched to a gene: 2. The V gene's germline CDR1 is KGHSH and CDR2 LQKENI. The CDR3 length is 14 residues. CDR3 in amino acids: CASSPAGGKNIQYF. CDR3 in DNA: TGTGCCAGCTCACCTGCGGGGGGAAAAAACATTCAGTACTTC.

The chain recombines TRBV5-1 with TRBJ1-2; 7 nucleotides line up with TRBD1. Germline trimming cut 3 bases from V and 6 bases from J; bases unmatched to any gene: 17. Germline CDR1 SGHRS, CDR2 YFSETQ. This CDR3 region has 17 residues. The CDR3 nucleotides are TGCGCCAGCAGCTCCTTCAGGGGGACCGATCCGGGGGATGGCTACACCTTC. Translating gives CASSSFRGTDPGDGYTF.

The chain employs TRBV5-4 and TRBJ1-6; D is unclear. Trimming took 4 bases from V and 6 from J, leaving 11 bases between them. CDR1 is SGHNT and CDR2 is YYREEE in the germline V gene (reference sequence). This CDR3 has 14 residues. The CDR3 DNA follows: TGTGCCAGCAGCACACCGGGAATTAATTCACCCCTCCACTTT. It codes for CASSTPGINSPLHF.

V gene TRBV5-1 combines with J gene TRBJ2-3; possible D gene TRBD1, 5 bases. The CDR3 extends over 13 amino acids. Germline V CDR1 and CDR2: SGHRS, YFSETQ. V lost 3 bases and J lost 6, with 11 bases in between. The CDR3 is CASSSVGADTQYF. Here the CDR3 DNA reads TGCGCCAGCAGCTCGGTAGGGGCCGATACGCAGTATTTT. Full variable domain (rest looked up from reference TRBV5-1 and TRBJ2-3): KAGVTQTPRYLIKTRGQQVTLSCSPISGHRSVSWYQQTPGQGLQFLFEYFSETQRNKGNFPGRFSGRQFSNSRSEMNVSTLELGDSALYLCASSSVGADTQYFGPGTRLTVL.

The V and J genes are TRBV15 and TRBJ2-7; possible D gene TRBD2, 5 bases. CDR1 LNHNV and CDR2 YYDKDF come from the germline V gene (reference sequence). Deletions cut 5 bases from V and 3 bases from J, with 14 bases between. The CDR3 covers 14 residues. The CDR3 reads CATSRYGRDYEQYF. The CDR3, as DNA: TGTGCCACCAGCCGCTACGGCCGGGACTACGAGCAGTACTTC.

The chain uses TRBV7-2 and TRBJ2-7; 9 nucleotides agree with TRBD2. This CDR3 comprises 15 residues. CDR1 SGHTA and CDR2 FQGNSA come from the germline V gene. J was trimmed by 7 bases and V by 7 bases; bases with no gene match: 14. CDR3 sequence reads: CASIGSGGGAGEQYF. CDR3 nucleotides: TGTGCCAGCATAGGGAGTGGCGGGGGGGCGGGAGAGCAGTACTTC.

The chain employs TRBV16 and TRBJ1-1, with unresolved D. Looked up from germline, CDR1 is KGHSY and CDR2 is FQNENV. V lost 0 bases and J 0 bases, leaving 8 bases between the germline ends. CDR3 size: 15 residues. The DNA for the CDR3 is TGTGCCAGCAGCCAATCGCGGGTTATGAACACTGAAGCTTTCTTT. Translation gives CASSQSRVMNTEAFF.